The present T cell receptor (beta chain) was sequenced within a study of glioma-infiltrating T cells. Turning to the study itself: WHO grade II oligodendrogliomas or astrocytomas, plus non-recurrent WHO grade IV glioblastomas, were sampled. Presurgical dexamethasone in glioma patients lasted six or fewer days. Study findings and constraints: Patients with low tissue-blood divergence carried a signature set of shared blood CDR3 motifs.

Germline trimming cut 6 bases from V and 7 bases from J; bases unmatched to any gene: 6. The CDR3 is made up of 13 amino acids. Germline CDR1 is SNHLY and CDR2 is FYNNEI. Amplification of TCR alpha and beta CDR3 regions from RNA used iRepertoire nested multiplex PCR. Tissue mRNA or PBMC total RNA, roughly 90-450 ng, went into one-step reverse transcription and amplification. In TCRdb, the multiplex PCR reads were re-called with MiXCR into one record per CDR3 protein. The top ten hold around 11% of the sample, which has about 380,000 distinct CDR3 sequences, 41% seen once. Regarding this clonotype: Its cognate antigen is unknown.

Source material: glioma tissue, nonneoplastic brain tissue, or PBMCs (not recorded which). This sequence joins TRBV2 and TRBJ1-5, with 7 bases matching TRBD1. The receptor's source is a human donor with low-grade glioma or glioblastoma, undergoing nonglioma brain surgery, or in good health (not recorded which). The CDR3, as DNA: TGTGCCAGCAGCGGGGACAGCGACCAGCCCCAGCATTTT. This sequence encodes CASSGDSDQPQHF.